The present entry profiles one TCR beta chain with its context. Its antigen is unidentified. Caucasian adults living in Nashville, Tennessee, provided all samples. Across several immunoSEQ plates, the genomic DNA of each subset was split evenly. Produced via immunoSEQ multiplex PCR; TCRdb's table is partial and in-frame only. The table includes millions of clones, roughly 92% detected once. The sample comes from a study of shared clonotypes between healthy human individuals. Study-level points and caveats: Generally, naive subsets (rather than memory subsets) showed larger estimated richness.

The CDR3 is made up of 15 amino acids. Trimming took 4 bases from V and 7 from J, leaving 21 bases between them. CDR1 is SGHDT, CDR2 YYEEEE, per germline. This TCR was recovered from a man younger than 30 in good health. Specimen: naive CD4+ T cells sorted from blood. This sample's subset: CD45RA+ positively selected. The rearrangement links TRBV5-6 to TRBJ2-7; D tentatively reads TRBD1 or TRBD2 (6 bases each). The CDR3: CASSRRDGGGLEQYF. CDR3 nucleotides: TGTGCCAGCAGCCGCAGGGACGGAGGGGGGTTGGAGCAGTACTTC.